This TCR beta chain was identified during a study of cytotoxic CD8 clonotypes in ibrutinib-treated CLL. Notes on the study in general: Baseline clonality exceeded age-matched healthy donors and tracked circulating CD8+ T-cell counts.

Note on this clone: Its antigen is still unknown.

This CDR3 is built from 18 residues. After removal of 1 base from V and 0 bases from J, the junction contained 5 bases not matched to a gene. Germline CDR1 SGHTA, CDR2 FQGNSA. Only in-frame clones appear in the TCRdb table, and some are missing; sequencing was by immunoSEQ multiplex PCR. Among approximately 280,000 clones, about 72% were seen once, and the ten largest hold around 5.3%. The rearrangement joins TRBV7-2 to TRBJ2-1; 11 positions agree with TRBD2. This material consisted of PBMCs, taken at disease progression, from a patient treated with ibrutinib. The TCR sequence derives from a human donor with chronic lymphocytic leukemia. The CDR3 DNA reads as TGTGCCAGCAGCTTAGGGACTAGCGGGTTCAGCTCCTACAATGAGCAGTTCTTC. Protein product: CASSLGTSGFSSYNEQFF.